A selection of T cell receptor beta chains follows, all from one sample in a study of OX40 agonist ivuxolimab in advanced cancers. Assay: immunoSEQ multiplex PCR; the TCRdb copy retains only in-frame clones and omits some. Among some 61,000 clones, roughly 80% were seen once, and the ten largest hold around 1.6%. This specimen was CD4+ or CD8+ T cells sorted from blood, taken in a trial of the OX40 agonist ivuxolimab. Receptors originate from an adult with an advanced solid tumor such as melanoma, head and neck, liver or kidney cancer. CDR3s include the opening cysteine and the closing phenylalanine or tryptophan. Each record gives: D gene, V gene, J gene, clone size, CDR3 protein, CDR3 DNA. A D gene is named only where the DNA matches it firmly. Only part of the rows carry a size: once, few, many, or a class if the clone is expanded.

d_gene: TRBD2; v_gene: TRBV12-5; j_gene: TRBJ2-3; abundance: once; CDR3aa: CASGLGTSGTDTQYF; CDR3nt: TGTGCTAGTGGTTTGGGGACTAGCGGGACGGATACGCAGTATTTT
d_gene: NA; v_gene: TRBV2; j_gene: TRBJ1-5; abundance: NA; CDR3aa: CASSFDRIGQPQHF; CDR3nt: TGTGCCAGCAGTTTCGACAGGATAGGGCAGCCCCAGCATTTT
d_gene: NA; v_gene: TRBV28; j_gene: TRBJ2-7; abundance: medium-sized; CDR3aa: CASHSGLEQYF; CDR3nt: TGTGCCAGCCATTCGGGGCTCGAGCAGTACTTC
d_gene: NA; v_gene: TRBV5-4; j_gene: TRBJ2-6; abundance: NA; CDR3aa: CASSLDQPGANVLTF; CDR3nt: TGTGCCAGCAGCTTGGACCAGCCTGGGGCCAACGTCCTGACTTTC
d_gene: TRBD1; v_gene: TRBV19; j_gene: TRBJ1-4; abundance: NA; CDR3aa: CASSPQGREKLFF; CDR3nt: TGTGCCAGTAGTCCACAGGGGCGTGAAAAACTGTTTTTT
d_gene: TRBD2; v_gene: TRBV10-3; j_gene: TRBJ2-2; abundance: NA; CDR3aa: CAITREVGGELFF; CDR3nt: TGTGCCATCACCCGGGAGGTTGGCGGGGAGCTGTTTTTT
d_gene: NA; v_gene: TRBV5-1; j_gene: TRBJ1-6; abundance: NA; CDR3aa: CASSLAGQGRGSPLHF; CDR3nt: TGCGCCAGCAGCTTGGCAGGGCAGGGGAGAGGTTCACCCCTCCACTTT
d_gene: NA; v_gene: TRBV6-4; j_gene: TRBJ1-2; abundance: NA; CDR3aa: CASSKDSLGHYGYTF; CDR3nt: TGTGCCAGCAGCAAGGACAGTCTTGGGCACTATGGCTACACCTTC
d_gene: NA; v_gene: TRBV28; j_gene: TRBJ1-4; abundance: NA; CDR3aa: CASSQTPGGEKLFF; CDR3nt: TGTGCCAGCAGTCAAACACCCGGAGGGGAAAAACTGTTTTTT
d_gene: NA; v_gene: TRBV30; j_gene: TRBJ1-4; abundance: NA; CDR3aa: CAWSASSGREKLFF; CDR3nt: TGTGCCTGGAGTGCCTCATCCGGGAGGGAAAAACTGTTTTTT
d_gene: TRBD2; v_gene: TRBV7-3; j_gene: TRBJ2-3; abundance: NA; CDR3aa: CASSLRGELSTDTQYF; CDR3nt: TGTGCCAGCAGCTTACGGGGGGAACTTAGCACAGATACGCAGTATTTT
d_gene: NA; v_gene: TRBV29-1; j_gene: TRBJ2-4; abundance: NA; CDR3aa: CSVLAGSGKNIQYF; CDR3nt: TGCAGCGTCCTCGCGGGTAGCGGCAAAAACATTCAGTACTTC
d_gene: NA; v_gene: TRBV19; j_gene: TRBJ1-5; abundance: NA; CDR3aa: CASSRSGDLSQPQHF; CDR3nt: TGTGCCAGTAGTCGTTCAGGGGACTTGAGTCAGCCCCAGCATTTT
d_gene: TRBD1; v_gene: TRBV11-3; j_gene: TRBJ2-1; abundance: NA; CDR3aa: CASSVRDRTQPLNEQFF; CDR3nt: TGTGCCAGCAGCGTACGGGACAGAACCCAACCCTTAAATGAGCAGTTCTTC
d_gene: TRBD2; v_gene: TRBV30; j_gene: TRBJ2-3; abundance: NA; CDR3aa: CAWSVAGGVPAQYF; CDR3nt: TGTGCCTGGAGTGTGGCGGGGGGCGTTCCGGCGCAGTATTTT
d_gene: NA; v_gene: TRBV7-7; j_gene: TRBJ2-5; abundance: NA; CDR3aa: CASSQGSETQYF; CDR3nt: TGTGCTAGCAGCCAGGGGTCGGAGACCCAGTACTTC
d_gene: TRBD1; v_gene: TRBV7-9; j_gene: TRBJ1-1; abundance: NA; CDR3aa: CASSSTGGAGTEAFF; CDR3nt: TGTGCCAGCAGTTCTACAGGGGGCGCGGGCACTGAAGCTTTCTTT
d_gene: NA; v_gene: TRBV2; j_gene: TRBJ1-1; abundance: NA; CDR3aa: CASTGVKGNTEAFF; CDR3nt: TGTGCCAGCACCGGGGTCAAGGGGAACACTGAAGCTTTCTTT
d_gene: NA; v_gene: TRBV19; j_gene: TRBJ1-1; abundance: NA; CDR3aa: CASSFHGGDTEAFF; CDR3nt: TGTGCCAGTAGTTTCCACGGGGGGGACACTGAAGCTTTCTTT
d_gene: TRBD2; v_gene: TRBV9; j_gene: TRBJ2-1; abundance: NA; CDR3aa: CASSPRQTSGGNEQFF; CDR3nt: TGTGCCAGCAGCCCCCGCCAGACTAGCGGGGGCAATGAGCAGTTCTTC
d_gene: NA; v_gene: TRBV7-6; j_gene: TRBJ2-1; abundance: NA; CDR3aa: CASSLRDNEQFF; CDR3nt: TGTGCCAGCAGCTTACGGGACAATGAGCAGTTCTTC
d_gene: NA; v_gene: TRBV7-3; j_gene: TRBJ2-1; abundance: NA; CDR3aa: CASSLFRNNEQFF; CDR3nt: TGTGCCAGCAGCCTCTTCAGGAACAATGAGCAGTTCTTC
d_gene: TRBD1; v_gene: TRBV10-2; j_gene: TRBJ2-7; abundance: NA; CDR3aa: CASSLWTGADEQYF; CDR3nt: TGCGCCAGCAGTCTGTGGACAGGGGCGGACGAGCAGTACTTC
d_gene: TRBD2; v_gene: TRBV5-6; j_gene: TRBJ2-3; abundance: NA; CDR3aa: CASSFGISGFSTDTQYF; CDR3nt: TGTGCCAGCAGCTTTGGGATTAGCGGGTTTAGCACAGATACGCAGTATTTT
d_gene: NA; v_gene: TRBV28; j_gene: TRBJ1-5; abundance: NA; CDR3aa: CASSPLGVGLSKSQHF; CDR3nt: TGTGCCAGCAGTCCCCTCGGAGTGGGTCTTTCCAAGTCCCAGCATTTT
d_gene: NA; v_gene: TRBV7-3; j_gene: TRBJ2-1; abundance: NA; CDR3aa: CASSLAQMDEQFF; CDR3nt: TGTGCCAGCAGCTTAGCCCAGATGGATGAGCAGTTCTTC
d_gene: NA; v_gene: TRBV5-1; j_gene: TRBJ2-6; abundance: NA; CDR3aa: CASQGFGANVLTF; CDR3nt: TGCGCCAGCCAGGGGTTTGGGGCCAACGTCCTGACTTTC
d_gene: TRBD2; v_gene: TRBV7-8; j_gene: TRBJ2-1; abundance: NA; CDR3aa: CASSPTTSGWANEQFF; CDR3nt: TGTGCCAGCAGCCCAACGACTAGCGGGTGGGCCAATGAGCAGTTCTTC
d_gene: TRBD2; v_gene: TRBV6-1; j_gene: TRBJ2-5; abundance: NA; CDR3aa: CASSEWGRGVAGAQETQYF; CDR3nt: TGTGCCAGCAGTGAATGGGGACGGGGGGTAGCGGGAGCACAAGAGACCCAGTACTTC
d_gene: TRBD1; v_gene: TRBV6-1; j_gene: TRBJ1-2; abundance: few; CDR3aa: CASSAQGLDGYTF; CDR3nt: TGTGCCAGCAGTGCACAGGGGTTGGATGGCTACACCTTC
d_gene: TRBD2; v_gene: TRBV7-8; j_gene: TRBJ2-3; abundance: few; CDR3aa: CASSWGLAGGREDTQYF; CDR3nt: TGTGCCAGCAGCTGGGGACTAGCGGGAGGACGAGAAGATACGCAGTATTTT
d_gene: NA; v_gene: TRBV19; j_gene: TRBJ2-3; abundance: NA; CDR3aa: CASSPRQSQADTQYF; CDR3nt: TGTGCCAGTAGTCCACGACAGTCTCAGGCAGATACGCAGTATTTT
d_gene: NA; v_gene: TRBV27; j_gene: TRBJ1-5; abundance: NA; CDR3aa: CASSLYSGLDQPQHF; CDR3nt: TGTGCCAGCAGTTTATACTCCGGGCTCGATCAGCCCCAGCATTTT
d_gene: TRBD1; v_gene: TRBV6-1; j_gene: TRBJ1-5; abundance: NA; CDR3aa: CASGDRAQPQHF; CDR3nt: TGTGCCAGCGGGGACAGGGCCCAGCCCCAGCATTTT
d_gene: NA; v_gene: TRBV6-6; j_gene: TRBJ2-3; abundance: NA; CDR3aa: CASSAPRGGTDTQYF; CDR3nt: TGTGCCAGCAGTGCCCCCAGGGGGGGCACAGATACGCAGTATTTT
d_gene: NA; v_gene: TRBV11-2; j_gene: TRBJ2-7; abundance: NA; CDR3aa: CASSISSYEQYF; CDR3nt: TGTGCCAGCAGCATAAGCTCCTACGAGCAGTACTTC
d_gene: NA; v_gene: TRBV15; j_gene: TRBJ2-7; abundance: few; CDR3aa: CATSPGSGGDLYF; CDR3nt: TGTGCCACCAGTCCCGGTAGTGGAGGTGATTTGTACTTC
d_gene: NA; v_gene: TRBV2; j_gene: TRBJ2-1; abundance: many; CDR3aa: CASSESEPGNNEQFF; CDR3nt: TGTGCCAGCAGTGAATCGGAGCCGGGGAACAATGAGCAGTTCTTC
d_gene: TRBD1; v_gene: TRBV19; j_gene: TRBJ1-3; abundance: many; CDR3aa: CASTRTGVGNTIYF; CDR3nt: TGTGCCAGCACACGGACAGGGGTTGGAAACACCATATATTTT
d_gene: NA; v_gene: TRBV9; j_gene: TRBJ2-5; abundance: NA; CDR3aa: CASSVRERETQYF; CDR3nt: TGTGCCAGCAGCGTAAGGGAGCGAGAGACCCAGTACTTC
d_gene: NA; v_gene: TRBV7-2; j_gene: TRBJ1-5; abundance: NA; CDR3aa: CASSLSGRKDQPQHF; CDR3nt: TGTGCCAGCAGCTTATCGGGGAGGAAAGATCAGCCCCAGCATTTT
d_gene: TRBD1; v_gene: TRBV7-9; j_gene: TRBJ2-6; abundance: NA; CDR3aa: CASSSPWTGAFSGANVLTF; CDR3nt: TGTGCCAGCAGCTCCCCCTGGACAGGGGCCTTCTCTGGGGCCAACGTCCTGACTTTC
d_gene: NA; v_gene: TRBV15; j_gene: TRBJ2-7; abundance: NA; CDR3aa: CATSRDQLGEQYF; CDR3nt: TGTGCCACCAGCAGAGATCAATTGGGCGAGCAGTACTTC
d_gene: NA; v_gene: TRBV10-3; j_gene: TRBJ2-1; abundance: NA; CDR3aa: CAISEGRAEIF; CDR3nt: TGTGCCATCAGTGAGGGCAGGGCTGAGATCTTC
d_gene: TRBD1; v_gene: TRBV19; j_gene: TRBJ2-7; abundance: NA; CDR3aa: CASSQDRGYEQYF; CDR3nt: TGTGCCAGTAGTCAGGACAGGGGCTACGAGCAGTACTTC
d_gene: NA; v_gene: TRBV19; j_gene: TRBJ2-2; abundance: NA; CDR3aa: CASASPGNPNTGELFF; CDR3nt: TGTGCCAGTGCCTCCCCGGGTAACCCGAACACCGGGGAGCTGTTTTTT
d_gene: NA; v_gene: TRBV5-1; j_gene: TRBJ1-6; abundance: few; CDR3aa: CASSFMEGSSPLHF; CDR3nt: TGCGCCAGCAGCTTCATGGAGGGTTCTTCACCCCTCCACTTT
d_gene: TRBD1; v_gene: TRBV6-1; j_gene: TRBJ1-5; abundance: NA; CDR3aa: CASSEVSTGSNQPQHF; CDR3nt: TGTGCCAGCAGTGAGGTTTCGACAGGGAGCAATCAGCCCCAGCATTTT
d_gene: NA; v_gene: TRBV6-6; j_gene: TRBJ2-1; abundance: NA; CDR3aa: CASRGTSSYNEQFF; CDR3nt: TGTGCCAGCAGGGGTACCAGCTCCTACAATGAGCAGTTCTTC
d_gene: NA; v_gene: TRBV2; j_gene: TRBJ2-7; abundance: NA; CDR3aa: CASGGHSYEQYF; CDR3nt: TGTGCCAGCGGGGGACATTCCTACGAGCAGTACTTC
d_gene: NA; v_gene: TRBV6-1; j_gene: TRBJ1-3; abundance: NA; CDR3aa: CASRETSGNTIYF; CDR3nt: TGTGCCAGCAGGGAAACCTCTGGAAACACCATATATTTT